The source of this TCR beta chain is a study of shared clonotypes between healthy human individuals. The study's findings and limits: Memory subsets generally showed lower estimated richness than naive subsets. Naive CD4 clonotypes overlapped across several donors at roughly 5.1%. Sequencing depth was expected to influence donor clonotype sharing.

As concerns this clone: Its matching antigen is unknown.

Profiling relied on immunoSEQ multiplex PCR, and the TCRdb table lists in-frame clones only, not all of them. The repertoire has more than 400,000 clones, less than 96% of them found once; the top ten carry 0.06%. Germline V gives CDR1 SGHTA, CDR2 FQGNSA. Trimming removed 11 bases from V and 4 bases from J, with 7 bases in between. This CDR3 spans 10 amino acids. Investigators divided CD4+ cells into CD45RA+ naive and CD45RA-negative memory subsets. Sequencing input: naive CD4+ T cells sorted from blood. The subset was: CD45RA+ positively selected. The chain employs TRBV7-2 and TRBJ2-3; D is ambiguous. This clonotype was obtained from a woman in her twenties or thirties in good health. CDR3 residues: CADRPDTQYF. As DNA, the CDR3 is TGTGCCGACCGACCAGATACGCAGTATTTT.